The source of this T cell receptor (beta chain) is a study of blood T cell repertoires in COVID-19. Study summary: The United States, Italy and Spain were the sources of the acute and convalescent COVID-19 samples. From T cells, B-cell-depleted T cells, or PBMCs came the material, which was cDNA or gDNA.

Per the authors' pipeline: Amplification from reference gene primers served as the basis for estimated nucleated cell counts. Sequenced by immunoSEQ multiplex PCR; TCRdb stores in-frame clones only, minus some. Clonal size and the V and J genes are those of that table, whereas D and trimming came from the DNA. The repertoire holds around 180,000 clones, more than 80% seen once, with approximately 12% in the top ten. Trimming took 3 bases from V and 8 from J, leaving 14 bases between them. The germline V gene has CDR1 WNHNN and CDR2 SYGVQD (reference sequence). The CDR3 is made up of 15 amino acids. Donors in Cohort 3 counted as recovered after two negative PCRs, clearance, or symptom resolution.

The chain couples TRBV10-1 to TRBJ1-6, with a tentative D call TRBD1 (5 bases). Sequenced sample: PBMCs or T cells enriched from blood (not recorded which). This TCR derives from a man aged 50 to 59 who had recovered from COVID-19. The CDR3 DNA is TGCGCCAGCAGTGACGGCAGGGTAGGCTATTCACCCCTCCACTTT. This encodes CASSDGRVGYSPLHF.